The T cell receptor beta chain under discussion was sequenced for a study of blood T cell repertoires in COVID-19. Study overall: Acute-phase and convalescent COVID-19 samples originated in the United States, Italy and Spain. PBMCs, B-cell-depleted T cells, or T cells provided the cDNA or gDNA that made up the material.

CDR3 length: 15 residues. CDR1 is LNHNV, CDR2 YYDKDF, per germline (reference sequence). Trimming removed 3 bases from V and 4 bases from J; junction bases left unmatched: 5. This table comes from immunoSEQ multiplex PCR, and its TCRdb copy is limited to in-frame clones, with some not included. The repertoire includes tens of thousands of clones, roughly 90% of them detected once, and 2.3% sits in the top ten. The TCR comes from a human donor with active COVID-19. The donor label of this sample is uncertain. The source material was peripheral blood. The V and J genes are TRBV15 and TRBJ2-7, with 11 bases identical to TRBD2. The DNA of the CDR3 is TGTGCCACCAGCAGGGACGGGACTAGCGGATACGAGCAGTACTTC. It translates to CATSRDGTSGYEQYF.